The 32 T cell receptor beta chains below all came from one sample that was sequenced in a study of T cell responses to AZD1222 COVID-19 vaccine (dated by TCRdb to 2020 to 2023). This specimen's time point label, interpreted: baseline before first vaccination. The method was the immunoSEQ multiplex PCR assay. In TCRdb, the immuneACCESS table is reduced to in-frame sequences with V and J assigned. These tables do not hold every clone; where another copy was compared, an unresolved V gene accounts for under half, and the others remain unexplained. In this sample the table shows tens of thousands of clones, more than 75% of which occur a single time. The ten largest clonotypes hold over 15% of the sample. The material was peripheral blood, obtained on day 0 of AZD1222 vaccination. The receptors shown here come from an adult in good health.

This clone was recorded once. The rearrangement links TRBV28 to TRBJ1-1; 12 bases line up with TRBD1. The CDR3 has 21 residues. V shed 4 bases and J 3 bases; nucleotides not matched to a gene: 21. Germline assignment: CDR1 MDHEN and CDR2 SYDVKM. The CDR3 bases are TGTGCCAGCAGTTCCCCAGACCGCGCCCGGCACGGGGACAGGGGGCACACTGAAGCTTTCTTT. This translates into CASSSPDRARHGDRGHTEAFF. The whole variable domain, filled in from reference TRBV28 and TRBJ1-1, reads DVKVTQSSRYLVKRTGEKVFLECVQDMDHENMFWYRQDPGLGLRLIYFSYDVKMKEKGDIPEGYSVSREKKERFSLILESASTNQTSMYLCASSSPDRARHGDRGHTEAFFGQGTRLTVV.

The chain has TRBV7-2 and TRBJ1-2, with D hard to call. Germline lookup yields CDR1 SGHTA and CDR2 FQGNSA. V was trimmed by 5 bases and J by 4 bases, leaving 11 bases between them. The CDR3 consists of 13 residues. The DNA of the CDR3 is TGTGCCAGCAGCCAAGACGGGATCTATGGCTACACCTTC. It is translated as CASSQDGIYGYTF.

This chain joins TRBV20-1 and TRBJ2-7; D tentatively fits TRBD1 or TRBD2 (5 bases each). The V end was cut by 5 bases, the J end by 6 bases, with 11 bases between. This CDR3 region has 11 residues. CDR1 is DFQATT and CDR2 is SNEGSKA in the germline V gene (reference sequence). The CDR3 here is CSAAGGGEQYF. CDR3 sequence (DNA): TGCAGTGCTGCTGGGGGTGGCGAGCAGTACTTC.

This clone was picked up one time. The chain has TRBV15 and TRBJ1-1; maybe TRBD1 (6 bases). Trimming cost V 2 bases and J 4 bases, with 14 bases left between them. The length of the CDR3 is 15 residues. CDR1 is LNHNV, CDR2 YYDKDF, per germline (reference sequence). CDR3 sequence reads: CATSRPLGGGTEAFF. In DNA form, the CDR3 reads TGTGCCACCAGCAGACCCTTGGGGGGCGGCACTGAAGCTTTCTTT.

The J gene is TRBJ1-6, the V gene TRBV19, with 7 bases fitting TRBD1. From germline, CDR1 is LNHDA and CDR2 SQIVND (reference sequence). The CDR3 covers 14 residues. V was pared by 8 bases and J by 5 bases, with 6 bases of the junction left unmatched. The CDR3 nucleotides read TGTGCCAGTTGGGACAGAGCCCATAATTCACCCCTCCACTTT. Translating gives CASWDRAHNSPLHF.

The chain employs TRBV28 and TRBJ1-5, with D hard to call. The V gene lost 2 bases and the J gene lost 0 bases, with 14 bases spanning the gap. Germline-derived CDR1 and CDR2 are MDHEN and SYDVKM. The CDR3 is 17 residues long. CDR3 amino acids: CASSLGQYRYSNQPQHF. The CDR3 DNA sequence: TGTGCCAGCAGTTTAGGGCAGTACAGATATAGCAATCAGCCCCAGCATTTT. The full variable domain, rest sourced from reference TRBV28 and TRBJ1-5, is DVKVTQSSRYLVKRTGEKVFLECVQDMDHENMFWYRQDPGLGLRLIYFSYDVKMKEKGDIPEGYSVSREKKERFSLILESASTNQTSMYLCASSLGQYRYSNQPQHFGDGTRLSIL.

The V and J genes are TRBV6-6 and TRBJ1-2; 11 bases are shared with TRBD1. Trimming at V came to 9 bases and at J to 7 bases, leaving 7 bases not matched to a gene. In germline, CDR1 is MNHNY, CDR2 SVGAGI (reference sequence). The length of the CDR3 is 13 residues. The CDR3 DNA follows: TGTGCCAGTTGCCACGGGACAGGGGGTGGCTACACCTTC. Protein: CASCHGTGGGYTF.

CDR3 loop: CASSLHTYSGANVLTF. DNA of the CDR3: TGTGCCAGCAGTTTACACACATACTCTGGGGCCAACGTCCTGACTTTC. This sequence joins TRBV6-5 and TRBJ2-6; no clear D. The V gene lost 4 bases and the J gene lost 0 bases, with 10 bases spanning the gap. Looked up from germline, CDR1 is MNHEY and CDR2 is SVGAGI. The CDR3 has 16 amino acids.

This chain links TRBV28 with TRBJ2-7; D remains unclear. There are 14 residues in the CDR3. CDR1 and CDR2 (germline): MDHEN, SYDVKM. The V gene lost 6 bases and the J gene lost 2 bases, with 14 bases spanning the gap. CDR3 sequence: CASSPGREPYEQYF. CDR3 nucleotides: TGTGCCAGCAGCCCCGGTAGGGAACCCTACGAGCAGTACTTC. The full variable domain, completed using reference TRBV28 and TRBJ2-7, is DVKVTQSSRYLVKRTGEKVFLECVQDMDHENMFWYRQDPGLGLRLIYFSYDVKMKEKGDIPEGYSVSREKKERFSLILESASTNQTSMYLCASSPGREPYEQYFGPGTRLTVT.

The genes are TRBV24-1 and TRBJ2-2; D possibly uses TRBD1 or TRBD2 (5 bases each). Trimming pared 4 bases from V and 2 bases from J, leaving 16 bases between. The CDR3 runs 17 residues. The germline V gene has CDR1 KGHDR and CDR2 SFDVKD. The DNA for the CDR3 is TGTGCCACCAGTGAGGACTCCAGGGACGTCAACACCGGGGAGCTGTTTTTT. Translated, it gives CATSEDSRDVNTGELFF.

The genes are TRBV7-9 and TRBJ2-1; a possible D gene is TRBD2 (6 bases). CDR3 length: 11 residues. Trimming shortened V by 5 bases and J by 9 bases, and 8 bases separated the two germline ends. Looked up from germline, CDR1 is SEHNR and CDR2 is FQNEAQ (reference sequence). CDR3 coding DNA: TGTGCCAGCAGCCCTAGCGTTGAGCAGTTCTTC. Translating gives CASSPSVEQFF.

CDR3 residues: CASSSNTEGETQYF. The CDR3 DNA reads as TGTGCCAGCAGTTCGAATACAGAGGGGGAGACCCAGTACTTC. This rearrangement joins TRBV6-2 or TRBV6-3 to TRBJ2-5, with D possibly being TRBD1 or TRBD2 (5 bases each). This CDR3 is 14 amino acids long. Germline CDR1 MNHEY, CDR2 SVGEGT. V lost 4 bases, J lost 5 bases, and 14 bases lay in between.

This chain connects TRBV7-8 to TRBJ1-1, with 7 positions matching TRBD1. CDR3 length: 15 amino acids. CDR1 and CDR2 (germline): SGHVS, FQNEAQ. Germline trimming cut 1 base from V and 5 bases from J; bases unmatched to any gene: 7. The CDR3 DNA follows: TGTGCCAGCAGCTTAGTACAGGGGTGGGGAACTGAAGCTTTCTTT. As protein: CASSLVQGWGTEAFF.

The rearrangement uses TRBV10-1 and TRBJ1-6, with D possibly matching TRBD1 (5 bases). V lost 4 bases, J lost 9 bases, and 16 bases lay in between. The germline gives CDR1 WNHNN, CDR2 SYGVQD (reference sequence). The CDR3 runs 15 residues. CDR3 DNA: TGCGCCAGCAGTGGGGGGAACAGGCGGTTTTCACCCCTCCACTTT. Its translation is CASSGGNRRFSPLHF.

The chain is built from TRBV27 and TRBJ2-1; D may be TRBD2 (5 bases). The CDR3 length is 16 residues. With 2 bases removed from V and 1 base from J, the gap between germline ends came to 12 bases. The germline V gene encodes CDR1 MNHEY and CDR2 SMNVEV (reference sequence). CDR3 region: CASSLSPGRSYNEQFF. Written as DNA, the CDR3 is TGTGCCAGCAGTTTAAGTCCGGGAAGGTCCTACAATGAGCAGTTCTTC.

The chain joins TRBV4-2 to TRBJ2-7; D gene ambiguous. The CDR3 runs 13 residues. Germline V gene data show CDR1 as LGHNA and CDR2 as YNFKEQ. V lost 4 bases and J 5 bases, leaving 12 bases between the germline ends. The CDR3 DNA sequence: TGTGCCAGCAGCCCCGGTAGTTGGGACGAGCAGTACTTC. Protein: CASSPGSWDEQYF.

The chain combines TRBV19 with TRBJ1-1; D uncertain. Trimming removed 9 bases from V and 0 bases from J, with 14 bases in between. The CDR3 spans 14 residues. CDR1 is LNHDA, CDR2 SQIVND, per germline (reference sequence). The DNA of the CDR3 is TGTGCCAGCACTTATCGGGCGATGAACACTGAAGCTTTCTTT. Translated, it gives CASTYRAMNTEAFF.

This chain uses TRBV6-5 with TRBJ2-3; 11 bases line up with TRBD2. V shed 4 bases, J shed 4 bases, and the junction held 4 bases outside the gene matches. The CDR3 consists of 15 residues. Germline V CDR1 and CDR2: MNHEY, SVGAGI. CDR3 nucleotide sequence: TGTGCCAGCAGTTCACTAGCGGGAGTGTCAGATACGCAGTATTTT. It is translated as CASSSLAGVSDTQYF.

The rearrangement links TRBV28 to TRBJ1-5; D perhaps matches TRBD1 (5 bases). Trimming shortened V by 6 bases and J by 2 bases, and 17 bases separated the two germline ends. Germline V gene lookup returns CDR1 MDHEN and CDR2 SYDVKM. The CDR3 covers 16 residues. The CDR3 is CASSIIGVLGNQPQHF. CDR3 nucleotides: TGTGCCAGCAGCATCATAGGGGTTTTAGGCAATCAGCCCCAGCATTTT. Full variable domain (remainder filled in from reference TRBV28 and TRBJ1-5): DVKVTQSSRYLVKRTGEKVFLECVQDMDHENMFWYRQDPGLGLRLIYFSYDVKMKEKGDIPEGYSVSREKKERFSLILESASTNQTSMYLCASSIIGVLGNQPQHFGDGTRLSIL.

CDR3 amino acids: CASSPSTNQPQHF. The CDR3 DNA reads TGTGCCAGCAGCCCATCAACCAATCAGCCCCAGCATTTT. This chain connects TRBV7-2 to TRBJ1-5, with unresolved D. Germline assignment: CDR1 SGHTA and CDR2 FQGNSA. The CDR3 extends over 13 amino acids. V was shortened by 5 bases and J by 3 bases, with 8 bases between the two germline ends.

V gene TRBV7-6 combines with J gene TRBJ2-2; D gene ambiguous. V dropped 1 base and J dropped 6 bases, with 9 bases sitting between them. The germline V gene encodes CDR1 SGHVS and CDR2 FNYEAQ. The CDR3 runs 14 residues. CDR3 bases: TGTGCCAGCAGCTTAGGGCCGTTGGCCGGGGAGCTGTTTTTT. It translates to CASSLGPLAGELFF.

The CDR3 loop is CASSPRQDREDGYTF. In DNA form, the CDR3 reads TGTGCCAGCTCACCACGACAAGACAGGGAGGACGGCTACACCTTC. This chain uses TRBV18 with TRBJ1-2; 7 bases are shared with TRBD1. The J segment lost 8 bases and the V segment lost 1 base, leaving 10 bases of the junction unmatched. The CDR3 has 15 residues. Germline loops: CDR1 KGHSH, CDR2 LQKENI.

The chain is built from TRBV5-1 and TRBJ1-1, with a possible D match to TRBD1 (6 bases). The length of the CDR3 is 15 residues. Germline CDR1 is SGHRS and CDR2 is YFSETQ. Trimming cost V 0 bases and J 3 bases, with 12 bases left between them. CDR3 sequence reads: CASSLVVGADTEAFF. The CDR3, as DNA: TGCGCCAGCAGCTTGGTCGTGGGGGCCGACACTGAAGCTTTCTTT.

The genes are TRBV7-2 and TRBJ2-7; possibly TRBD2 for D (6 bases). The V end was cut by 4 bases, the J end by 0 bases, with 16 bases between. Looked up from germline, CDR1 is SGHTA and CDR2 is FQGNSA. CDR3 length: 16 residues. The CDR3: CASSSLGRTSSYEQYF. CDR3 nucleotide sequence: TGTGCCAGCAGCTCCCTTGGGAGGACGAGCTCCTACGAGCAGTACTTC.

The chain links TRBV12-3 or TRBV12-4 to TRBJ1-1, with D possibly matching TRBD1 (5 bases). Trimming pared 3 bases from V and 3 bases from J, leaving 8 bases between. The CDR3 is 13 amino acids. The CDR3 DNA is TGTGCCAGCAGTTTTTTACAGGACACTGAAGCTTTCTTT. It codes for CASSFLQDTEAFF.

CDR3 sequence (DNA): TGTGCCAGCAGCTTAGATATGTCAGGTGAGCAGTTCTTC. It translates to CASSLDMSGEQFF. The chain employs TRBV11-3 and TRBJ2-1; D remains ambiguous. Germline loops: CDR1 SGHNT, CDR2 YENEEA. V lost 0 bases and J lost 9, with 9 bases in between. The CDR3 spans 13 residues.

CDR3 bases: TGTGCCAGCAGCTTAGAACGCTTGGCCCACTTCTATGGCTACACCTTC. This translates into CASSLERLAHFYGYTF. V and J are TRBV11-2 and TRBJ1-2; D gene ambiguous. The CDR3 has 16 residues. The V end lost 0 bases, the J end lost 4 bases, and 15 bases lay between the germline ends. Germline CDR1 reads SGHAT; CDR2 reads FQNNGV.

The chain is built from TRBV19 and TRBJ1-1; tentative D call: TRBD1 (5 bases). Deletions cut 7 bases from V and 1 base from J, with 16 bases between. The germline CDR1 and CDR2 sequences are LNHDA and SQIVND (reference sequence). This CDR3 comprises 15 residues. The CDR3 DNA sequence: TGTGCCAGTACCAAAGGGGCGGGGACGAACACTGAAGCTTTCTTT. As protein: CASTKGAGTNTEAFF. Supplemented by reference TRBV19 and TRBJ1-1, the full variable domain reads DGGITQSPKYLFRKEGQNVTLSCEQNLNHDAMYWYRQDPGQGLRLIYYSQIVNDFQKGDIAEGYSVSREKKESFPLTVTSAQKNPTAFYLCASTKGAGTNTEAFFGQGTRLTVV.

The chain uses TRBV5-5 and TRBJ2-7, with 8 bases identical to TRBD1. This CDR3 comprises 16 residues. Germline loops: CDR1 SGHKS, CDR2 YYEKEE (reference sequence). Trimming cost V 7 bases and J 3 bases; bases outside gene matches: 15. CDR3 coding DNA: TGTGCCAGCCGCCCCTCTACCGGGACAGGTAACTACGAGCAGTACTTC. This gives the protein CASRPSTGTGNYEQYF.

The gene calls are TRBV11-2 and TRBJ2-1; possibly TRBD1 or TRBD2 for D (5 bases each). Trimming shortened V by 5 bases and J by 10 bases, and 27 bases separated the two germline ends. Germline CDR1 is SGHAT and CDR2 is FQNNGV. The CDR3 is 17 residues long. The CDR3 DNA sequence: TGTGCCAGCAGCCCTCTTTTTGGGGGAATACAAAGAGGAGAGCAGTTCTTC. Translating gives CASSPLFGGIQRGEQFF.

The gene calls are TRBV19 and TRBJ2-7, with D perhaps TRBD1 (6 bases). This CDR3 comprises 15 residues. Per germline, CDR1 LNHDA and CDR2 SQIVND (reference sequence). Trimming shortened V by 3 bases and J by 1 base, and 13 bases separated the two germline ends. Here the CDR3 DNA reads TGTGCCAGTAGTATTACGACAGGCAGGTCCTACGAGCAGTACTTC. Amino acid sequence: CASSITTGRSYEQYF.

The chain combines TRBV7-6 with TRBJ1-3, with D possibly matching TRBD1 (6 bases). This CDR3 spans 16 amino acids. V dropped 4 bases and J dropped 2 bases, with 15 bases sitting between them. CDR1 and CDR2 from the germline V gene are SGHVS and FNYEAQ. The CDR3 is CASSSAPRTAGNTIYF. For the CDR3, the DNA is TGTGCCAGCAGCTCGGCTCCTCGGACAGCTGGAAACACCATATATTTT. Full variable domain (missing parts from reference TRBV7-6 and TRBJ1-3): GAGVSQSPRYKVTKRGQDVALRCDPISGHVSLYWYRQALGQGPEFLTYFNYEAQQDKSGLPNDRFSAERPEGSISTLTIQRTEQRDSAMYRCASSSAPRTAGNTIYFGEGSWLTVV.